The next 16 T cell receptor beta chains were all read from a single sample in a study of shared clonotypes between healthy human individuals (dated by TCRdb to the early 2020s). CD8 naive samples consisted of CD45RO-negative cells that were positively selected for CCR7, yielding a CD45RA+CCR7+ population without TemRA cells. The library came from the immunoSEQ multiplex PCR assay. TCRdb holds this immuneACCESS table with in-frame rearrangements only. Some clones are missing; in checked studies, unresolved V genes explain under half, and the rest has no known cause. In all, the sample holds about 2,100,000 clones, and roughly 91% of those were seen once. Of the sample, roughly 1.8% is held by the ten largest clones. Sequenced sample: naive CD8+ T cells from PBMCs. The cell subset or site label of this sample denotes: CD45RA+CCR7+. The origin of the receptors is a man aged 18-30 years in good health. Some clones in this sample may be carry-over from other donors' samples.

The chain uses TRBV5-6 and TRBJ2-5, with 7 bases fitting TRBD2. V lost 2 bases to trimming and J lost 3 bases; unmatched junction nucleotides: 4. Germline V lookup: CDR1 SGHDT, CDR2 YYEEEE. The CDR3 extends over 14 amino acids. DNA for the CDR3: TGTGCCAGCAGCTTCTCGGGAGGTAAAGAGACCCAGTACTTC. Protein: CASSFSGGKETQYF.

This clone was seen a single time. The gene calls are TRBV28 and TRBJ1-1, with 9 bases matching TRBD1. The CDR3 is 14 residues long. V lost 5 bases and J lost 4; bases outside the gene matches: 5. Germline values: CDR1 MDHEN, CDR2 SYDVKM. The DNA of the CDR3 is TGTGCCAGCAGTAATTGGGGACAGGGCACTGAAGCTTTCTTT. Protein product: CASSNWGQGTEAFF.

This chain links TRBV6-6 with TRBJ2-7, with 11 bases lining up with TRBD2. Trimming removed 0 bases from V and 2 bases from J; junction bases left unmatched: 3. The CDR3 runs to 16 residues. CDR1 MNHNY and CDR2 SVGAGI come from the germline V gene (reference sequence). This CDR3 reads CASSYSYSGRAYEQYF. The CDR3 region has the DNA TGTGCCAGCAGTTACTCGTATAGCGGGAGGGCCTACGAGCAGTACTTC.

The chain uses TRBV2 and TRBJ2-7, with TRBD2 matching over 9 bases. Germline V gene sequence: CDR1 SNHLY, CDR2 FYNNEI. The CDR3 loop spans 17 amino acids. J lost 4 bases, V lost 2 bases, and 12 bases had no gene match. The CDR3 nucleotides read TGTGCCAGCAGTGAAAAAGGAAGGGCTAGCGGGATATACGAGCAGTACTTC. Its protein is CASSEKGRASGIYEQYF.

The chain combines TRBV7-9 with TRBJ2-7, with D hard to call. Per the germline V gene, CDR1 is SEHNR and CDR2 is FQNEAQ (reference sequence). The CDR3 contains 15 residues. The V end lost 5 bases, the J end lost 2 bases, and 16 bases lay between the germline ends. Written as DNA, the CDR3 is TGTGCCAGCAGCACAGTTGGCCAGGACCCCTACGAGCAGTACTTC. This sequence encodes CASSTVGQDPYEQYF. Variable domain in full (rest from reference TRBV7-9 and TRBJ2-7): DTGVSQNPRHKITKRGQNVTFRCDPISEHNRLYWYRQTLGQGPEFLTYFQNEAQLEKSRLLSDRFSAERPKGSFSTLEIQRTEQGDSAMYLCASSTVGQDPYEQYFGPGTRLTVT.

The chain recombines TRBV28 with TRBJ1-4; possible D gene TRBD1, 5 bases. V was clipped by 4 bases and J by 7 bases, with 16 bases between them. Germline V CDR1 and CDR2: MDHEN, SYDVKM. CDR3 length: 15 residues. CDR3 coding DNA: TGTGCCAGCAGTTGGGTCGGGGGGATCAGTGAAAAACTGTTTTTT. Translating gives CASSWVGGISEKLFF.

This clone is a singleton in its sample. This chain joins TRBV2 and TRBJ2-7; TRBD1 matches at 9 bases. The V segment lost 6 bases and the J segment 6 bases; nucleotides outside the gene matches: 12. The CDR3 runs 15 residues. Germline V gives CDR1 SNHLY, CDR2 FYNNEI. CDR3 sequence reads: CASRDPGTGRAEQYF. The DNA for the CDR3 is TGTGCCAGCAGGGATCCCGGGACAGGGAGGGCCGAGCAGTACTTC.

This clone showed up just once. The chain links TRBV14 to TRBJ2-2, with D possibly TRBD1 on 6 matching bases. Germline-derived CDR1 and CDR2 are SGHDN and FVKESK. The CDR3 consists of 17 residues. V was shortened by 3 bases and J by 0 bases, with 14 bases between the two germline ends. CDR3 sequence (DNA): TGTGCCAGCAGCCATCTCCTGAGGACAGCGAACACCGGGGAGCTGTTTTTT. It yields the protein CASSHLLRTANTGELFF.

The chain links TRBV27 to TRBJ2-1; no reliable D call. The V and J ends lost 7 bases and 0 bases respectively, with 16 bases between them. The germline CDR1 and CDR2 sequences are MNHEY and SMNVEV (reference sequence). This CDR3 region has 16 residues. CDR3: CASTTHRTRSYNEQFF. The CDR3 bases are TGTGCCAGCACCACCCATAGGACCCGCTCCTACAATGAGCAGTTCTTC.

The V and J genes are TRBV6-5 and TRBJ1-1, with D unclear. Deletions cut 1 base from V and 0 bases from J, with 9 bases between. The CDR3 length is 15 residues. CDR1 MNHEY and CDR2 SVGAGI come from the germline V gene. CDR3 loop: CASSYYGEMNTEAFF. In nucleotides, the CDR3 is TGTGCCAGCAGTTACTACGGCGAGATGAACACTGAAGCTTTCTTT.

This sequence joins TRBV9 and TRBJ2-2; 11 nucleotides match TRBD1. The V segment lost 0 bases and the J segment 7 bases; nucleotides outside the gene matches: 5. The CDR3 contains 16 residues. Germline V CDR1 and CDR2: SGDLS, YYNGEE. The CDR3, as DNA: TGTGCCAGCAGCGTAGAGGGGACAGGGGGAATCGGGGAGCTGTTTTTT. As protein: CASSVEGTGGIGELFF.

V and J are TRBV9 and TRBJ2-7, with D perhaps assigned TRBD1 or TRBD2 (5 bases each). The CDR3 totals 14 residues. The V and J ends lost 4 bases and 9 bases respectively, with 20 bases between them. The germline gives CDR1 SGDLS, CDR2 YYNGEE. CDR3 residues: CASSPLDKAAGQYF. CDR3 DNA sequence: TGTGCCAGCAGCCCTTTGGACAAAGCGGCCGGGCAGTACTTC.

This clone was observed a single time. CDR3 coding DNA: TGTGCCAGCAGCCCCGGGGGGGGTTTAGACACTGAAGCTTTCTTT. Residues: CASSPGGGLDTEAFF. V and J are TRBV9 and TRBJ1-1; a possible D gene is TRBD1 (5 bases). V lost 4 bases, J lost 3 bases, and 16 bases lay in between. The CDR3 totals 15 residues. Looked up from germline, CDR1 is SGDLS and CDR2 is YYNGEE.

The rearrangement links TRBV7-9 to TRBJ2-7; D is unclear. Between the trimmed V and J ends, which lost 7 bases and 3 bases, there was a span of 16 bases. The CDR3 has 14 amino acids. The germline V gene encodes CDR1 SEHNR and CDR2 FQNEAQ (reference sequence). The CDR3 region has the DNA TGTGCCAGCATCCCGCGGATTGGAGTCTACGAGCAGTACTTC. Its translation is CASIPRIGVYEQYF.

This clone turned up a few times. Other DNA sequences in the sample encode the same CDR3. The chain combines TRBV27 with TRBJ1-5, with TRBD1 matching over 12 bases. Germline V CDR1 and CDR2: MNHEY, SMNVEV (reference sequence). This CDR3 comprises 14 residues. V dropped 5 bases and J dropped 6; count of bases not matched to a gene: 2. The CDR3 sequence: CASSPGQGAQPQHF. The CDR3, as DNA: TGTGCCAGCAGTCCGGGACAGGGGGCTCAGCCCCAGCATTTT.

This clone was picked up one time. J is TRBJ2-1 and V is TRBV11-2; TRBD2 matches at 14 bases. This CDR3 comprises 17 residues. Germline V lookup: CDR1 SGHAT, CDR2 FQNNGV. V lost 5 bases and J lost 2; bases outside the gene matches: 5. CDR3 DNA: TGTGCCAGCAGCGACCGGACTAGCGGGAGGACCTACAATGAGCAGTTCTTC. Translated: CASSDRTSGRTYNEQFF.